This entry lists 12 T cell receptor beta chains sequenced from one sample in a study of T cell responses to AZD1222 COVID-19 vaccine. Produced via immunoSEQ multiplex PCR; TCRdb's table is partial and in-frame only. This sample yields 20,000 or so clones, of which 84% are seen a single time; roughly 16% belongs to the top ten. Sequencing used peripheral blood, obtained 28 days after the second AZD1222 dose. The receptors stem from an adult who received the AZD1222 COVID-19 vaccine.

The DNA for the CDR3 is TGTGCCAGCAGCTTAACGGGACAAAACACTGAAGCTTTCTTT. Its protein product is CASSLTGQNTEAFF. The chain combines TRBV7-3 with TRBJ1-1, with D perhaps TRBD1 (6 bases). The germline CDR1 and CDR2 sequences are SGHTA and FQGTGA. CDR3 length equals 14 residues. Trimming shortened V by 0 bases and J by 2 bases, and 7 bases separated the two germline ends.

This chain connects TRBV19 to TRBJ1-1; D not resolved. Germline V gene lookup returns CDR1 LNHDA and CDR2 SQIVND (reference sequence). Trimming took 4 bases from V and 1 from J, leaving 7 bases between them. The length of the CDR3 is 13 residues. The CDR3 DNA reads TGTGCCAGTAGTACCTCTCAGAACACTGAAGCTTTCTTT. Translation: CASSTSQNTEAFF.

CDR3 nucleotides: TGCGCCAGCATCGACCATACAGGGGATGAGACCCAGTACTTC. As protein: CASIDHTGDETQYF. The genes are TRBV5-1 and TRBJ2-5; 7 nucleotides agree with TRBD1. The CDR3 is 14 residues long. V was clipped by 6 bases and J by 5 bases; unmatched bases: 10. Germline values: CDR1 SGHRS, CDR2 YFSETQ.

The chain links TRBV5-4 to TRBJ1-2; 11 bases line up with TRBD1. This CDR3 is built from 15 residues. The germline CDR1 and CDR2 sequences are SGHNT and YYREEE (reference sequence). The V segment lost 2 bases and the J segment 4 bases; nucleotides outside the gene matches: 4. CDR3 sequence (DNA): TGTGCCAGCAGCTTCCGGGACAGGGGGAGCTATGGCTACACCTTC. Its translation: CASSFRDRGSYGYTF.

The rearrangement links TRBV19 to TRBJ2-1; TRBD2 matches at 9 bases. The CDR3 has 15 residues. Trimming took 4 bases from V and 8 from J; bases not matched to a gene: 9. From germline, CDR1 is LNHDA and CDR2 SQIVND (reference sequence). CDR3 nucleotide sequence: TGTGCCAGTAGTAGGACCGGGACTAGCACTTATGAGCAGTTCTTC. Translated, it gives CASSRTGTSTYEQFF.

The V call is TRBV19, the J call TRBJ2-3; no definite D call. CDR3 size: 15 residues. Germline loops: CDR1 LNHDA, CDR2 SQIVND (reference sequence). The V end lost 5 bases, the J end lost 0 bases, and 12 bases lay between the germline ends. The DNA of the CDR3 is TGTGCCAGTAGTCCCCAGAAGTCTAGCACAGATACGCAGTATTTT. Amino acid sequence: CASSPQKSSTDTQYF.

The J gene is TRBJ2-7, the V gene TRBV2; D could derive from TRBD1 or TRBD2 (6 bases each). V was cut by 8 bases and J by 2 bases, with 19 bases left in between. Germline CDR1 is SNHLY and CDR2 is FYNNEI. This CDR3 is 15 amino acids long. CDR3 loop: CASGKGGQSTYEQYF. DNA of the CDR3: TGTGCCAGCGGAAAGGGAGGACAGTCGACCTACGAGCAGTACTTC.

The sample holds one count of this clone. The V call is TRBV9, the J call TRBJ1-1; the D gene is possibly TRBD1 (5 bases). Germline V lookup: CDR1 SGDLS, CDR2 YYNGEE. Trimming stripped 4 bases from V and 8 bases from J, with 18 bases between. This CDR3 is built from 14 residues. In DNA form, the CDR3 reads TGTGCCAGCAGCCCCGAATTGGGGGGTTGGGAAGCTTTCTTT. Encoded protein: CASSPELGGWEAFF.

The chain employs TRBV3-1 (or the pseudogene TRBV3-2) and TRBJ2-2, with a possible D match to TRBD1 (5 bases). Between the trimmed V and J ends, which lost 1 base and 4 bases, there was a span of 10 bases. The germline CDR1 and CDR2 sequences are LGHDT and YNNKEL (reference sequence). The CDR3 has 15 residues. CDR3 sequence (DNA): TGTGCCAGCAGCCAAGCCAGGGAAGTCACCGGGGAGCTGTTTTTT. Its protein product is CASSQAREVTGELFF.

The chain employs TRBV5-1 and TRBJ2-1, with TRBD2 matching 12 bases. The CDR3 consists of 15 residues. CDR1 is SGHRS and CDR2 is YFSETQ in the germline V gene. Trimming cost V 3 bases and J 5 bases; bases outside gene matches: 3. The CDR3 DNA reads TGCGCCAGCAGCTACCGGACTAGCGGGGACAATGAGCAGTTCTTC. Its protein is CASSYRTSGDNEQFF.

The chain recombines TRBV7-2 with TRBJ2-2; D perhaps matches TRBD1 (6 bases). The CDR3 has 16 amino acids. V lost 5 bases to trimming and J lost 2 bases, with 15 bases between them. CDR1 and CDR2 (germline): SGHTA, FQGNSA. In nucleotides, the CDR3 is TGTGCCAGCAGCAAAAACCTGGGGACAAACACCGGGGAGCTGTTTTTT. It codes for CASSKNLGTNTGELFF.

The V call is TRBV30, the J call TRBJ2-7, with D tentatively TRBD1 (6 bases). Trimming shortened V by 5 bases and J by 7 bases, and 24 bases separated the two germline ends. Germline assignment: CDR1 GTSNPN and CDR2 SVGIG (reference sequence). This CDR3 spans 15 amino acids. The DNA for the CDR3 is TGTGCCTGGGCCCGGTTTGCTAGGGGGAATCTTGAGCAGTACTTC. This sequence encodes CAWARFARGNLEQYF.